Here is one TCR beta chain with its context. Methods used by the authors: Amplification from reference gene primers served as the basis for estimated nucleated cell counts. TCRdb keeps only in-frame clones here, not all; method: immunoSEQ multiplex PCR. V and J calls and clone size are those listed in that table; D and trimming were worked out from the DNA. This sample has 250,000 to 300,000 clones, with roughly nine tenths found just once. These data come from a study of blood T cell repertoires in COVID-19. Study-wide background: Italy, Spain and the United States were the sources of the convalescent and acute COVID-19 samples. In each case, the material was cDNA or gDNA derived from T cells, B-cell-depleted T cells, or PBMCs.

Seattle-derived patients entered the study during active infection and were followed longitudinally. V lost 1 base, J lost 2 bases, and 8 bases lay in between. The CDR3 loop spans 14 amino acids. Per germline, CDR1 SGHRS and CDR2 YFSETQ. The sample consisted of peripheral blood. The receptor comes from a woman aged 25 to 39 with COVID-19, enrolled during active disease. The V and J genes are TRBV5-1 and TRBJ2-3; perhaps TRBD2 as D (5 bases). In DNA, the CDR3 is TGCGCCAGCAGCTTGAGCGGAACCACAGATACGCAGTATTTT. It specifies CASSLSGTTDTQYF.